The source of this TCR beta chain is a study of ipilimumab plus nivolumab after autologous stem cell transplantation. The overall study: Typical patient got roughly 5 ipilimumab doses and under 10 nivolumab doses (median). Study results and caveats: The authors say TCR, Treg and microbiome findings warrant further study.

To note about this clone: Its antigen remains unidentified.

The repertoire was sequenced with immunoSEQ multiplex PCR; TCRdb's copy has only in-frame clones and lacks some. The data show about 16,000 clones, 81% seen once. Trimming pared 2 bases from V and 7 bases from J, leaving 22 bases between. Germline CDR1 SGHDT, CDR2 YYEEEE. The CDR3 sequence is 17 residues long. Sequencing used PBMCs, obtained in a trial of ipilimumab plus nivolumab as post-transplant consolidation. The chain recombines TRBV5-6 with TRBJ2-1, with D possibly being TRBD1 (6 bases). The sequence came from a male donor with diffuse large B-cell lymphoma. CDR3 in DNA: TGTGCCAGCAGCTTTACAGGGTACTGGATGGACTTAAATGAGCAGTTCTTC. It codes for CASSFTGYWMDLNEQFF.